This T cell receptor beta chain was recorded in a study of shared clonotypes between healthy human individuals (dated by TCRdb to about 2020). For the study in its entirety: A couple of women and a few men aged 18 to 49 years were included in the cohort. Blood TCR repertoires of about 5 healthy adults were deeply sequenced to estimate repertoire size and the extent of clonotype sharing between individuals. For each donor, CD4 naive and CD4 memory were each run on three plates, CD8 naive on two plates, and CD8 memory on one plate. Between about 0.9 and 9 billion PBMCs per donor were obtained by leukapheresis. Libraries were prepared and TCR repertoires were sequenced by different laboratories using diverse techniques, in order to increase sequencing depth and limit assay-specific biases. The paper's findings and limits, for the study overall: Sampling was restricted to blood, and TCR repertoires in tissue are likely to differ from TCR repertoires in blood. Compared with non-shared clonotypes, the clonotypes found in all four sorted-subset donors had higher generation probabilities. Based on pairwise subsampling, the degree of clonotype sharing among donors was expected to be affected by sequencing depth. Larger estimated clonotype richness was generally found for naive subsets than for memory subsets. Because the study included a small number of donors, the genetic and exposure-history diversity represented was limited. Incomplete sequencing was indicated by rarefaction of sorted-subset datasets, despite the large sequencing depth. Sharing across four donors was observed for around 5% of naive CD4, under 4% of naive CD8, 2% to 2.5% of memory CD4, and less than 0.45% of memory CD8 clonotypes.

CD8 naive samples were CD45RO-negative cells positively selected for CCR7, giving a CD45RA+CCR7+ population that excluded TemRA cells. Donors were healthy HIV-negative adults with no recently reported acute infections or vaccinations. Only Caucasian adults living in Nashville, Tennessee, USA were represented among the donors. Blood was collected by leukapheresis, and PBMCs were isolated by Ficoll-Histopaque density gradient centrifugation and then cryopreserved in liquid nitrogen vapor phase. Analytical flow cytometry was used to check the purity and quantity of each magnetically sorted T cell population. Genomic DNA was isolated from every sorted fraction and measured by UV absorbance on a Nanodrop 2000c. About this clone: This clone's antigen is unknown. Base-call qualities are not available, and no considerably larger clone is one nucleotide away.

TCR CDR3 regions were amplified from genomic DNA by multiplex PCR using the deep immunoSEQ assay. Extracted genomic DNA from each cell subset was spread evenly across all wells of several immunoSEQ 96-well plates, with each plate serving as a replicate. For sorted subsets, approximately 210 ng genomic DNA, equal to 30,000 or so T cell genomes, was loaded into each replicate PCR. Purified libraries were quantified with a Qubit 3.0 fluorometer, sized on a Bioanalyzer 2100, and re-quantified with the KAPA Library Quantification kit. A separate single-read 150-cycle Illumina NextSeq 550 flow cell was used to sequence each immunoSEQ 96-well plate. Under the source paper's analysis protocol: Because the immunoSEQ output included only junctional sequences and no quality scores, the filtering could not be the same as the filtering used for full-length reads. Sequences were annotated with PyIR, a Python wrapper for IgBLAST v1.9, using IMGT germline references to assign V/J genes and CDR3. Reads with weak V/J assignments (E-value above 1e-6), missing CDR3, stop codons, out-of-frame junctions, or ambiguous translated residues were removed. V3J clonotypes were defined as sequences sharing an identical inferred V gene, J gene, and CDR3 amino acid sequence. Percentage overlap between repertoires was calculated by dividing the number of shared unique clonotypes by the size of the smaller repertoire. Repertoire richness was assessed with RTK rarefaction, the Chao1 estimator, and Recon v2.1 estimates of unobserved clonotypes. Generation probabilities were computed with OLGA for all TCRbeta clonotypes obtained by the gDNA method from several donors. TCRdb carries this immuneACCESS record with in-frame sequences only. Its versions omit some clonotypes, under half of them owing to an unresolved V gene in the studies checked, with the rest unexplained. V and J calls plus clone size are reproduced from that table; the DNA served to infer D and trimming. In all, the sample holds approximately 2,200,000 clones, and around 93% of those were seen once. The ten top clones hold more than 1.5% of the sample.

The junction carries 11 bases between V and J, which are trimmed by 2 bases and 0 bases respectively. Via the germline V gene, CDR1 is KGHSH and CDR2 LQKENI. From the cysteine through the phenylalanine, the CDR3 covers 15 amino acids. Solely the CDR3 DNA is kept, with 45 bases framed from the first base. Sequences were obtained from naive CD8+ T cells from PBMCs. Sample cell subset or site, as interpreted from the label and publication: CD45RA+CCR7+. The chain joins TRBV18 to TRBJ2-7, with the D gene possibly TRBD1 or TRBD2, each one fitting 6 bases. The receptor's source is a man between 18 and 29 years old in good health. Some clones in this sample may be carry-over from other donors' samples. The CDR3: CASSPTGASSYEQYF. The DNA reads TGTGCCAGCTCACCAACGGGGGCCAGCTCCTACGAGCAGTACTTC.